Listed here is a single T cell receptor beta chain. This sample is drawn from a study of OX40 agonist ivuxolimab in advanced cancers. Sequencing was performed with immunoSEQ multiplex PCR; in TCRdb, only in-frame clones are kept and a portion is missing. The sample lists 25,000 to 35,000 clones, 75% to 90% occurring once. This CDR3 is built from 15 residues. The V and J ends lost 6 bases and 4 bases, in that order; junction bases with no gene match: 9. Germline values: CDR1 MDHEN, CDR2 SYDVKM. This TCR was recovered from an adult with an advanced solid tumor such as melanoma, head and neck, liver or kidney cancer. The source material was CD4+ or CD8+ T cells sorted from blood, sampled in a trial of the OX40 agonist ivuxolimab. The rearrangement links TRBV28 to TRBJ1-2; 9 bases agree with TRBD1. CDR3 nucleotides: TGTGCCAGCAGCCCCCAGGACAGGGGTAGCTATGGCTACACCTTC. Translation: CASSPQDRGSYGYTF.